Shown below are 27 T cell receptor beta chains from a single sample sequenced in a study of blood T cell repertoires in COVID-19. Repertoires were generated with immunoSEQ multiplex PCR, while TCRdb's copy carries only in-frame clones and drops some. The sample has about 190,000 clones, 82% seen once. What was sequenced was peripheral blood. All receptors come from a woman under 40 with acute or convalescent COVID-19.

A few counts support this clone. The gene calls are TRBV2 and TRBJ1-6; 8 bases fit TRBD1. The CDR3 is 14 amino acids. V dropped 6 bases and J dropped 5; count of bases not matched to a gene: 3. CDR1 is SNHLY, CDR2 FYNNEI, per germline. CDR3 amino acids: CASSEQGDNSPLHF. The CDR3 DNA reads as TGTGCCAGCAGCGAACAGGGGGATAATTCACCCCTCCACTTT.

The chain couples TRBV28 to TRBJ2-3, with D possibly being TRBD1 (5 bases). The CDR3 spans 16 residues. V lost 6 bases, J lost 0 bases, and 16 bases lay in between. CDR1 and CDR2 (germline): MDHEN, SYDVKM. For the CDR3, the DNA is TGTGCCAGCAGGTCACCCGGACACCCTAGCACAGATACGCAGTATTTT. Translated: CASRSPGHPSTDTQYF. Using reference TRBV28 and TRBJ2-3 for the parts outside the CDR3, the full variable domain is DVKVTQSSRYLVKRTGEKVFLECVQDMDHENMFWYRQDPGLGLRLIYFSYDVKMKEKGDIPEGYSVSREKKERFSLILESASTNQTSMYLCASRSPGHPSTDTQYFGPGTRLTVL.

This clone was counted a single time. This chain connects TRBV11-2 to TRBJ1-2; tentative D call: TRBD1 (5 bases). The V end lost 0 bases, the J end lost 0 bases, and 8 bases lay between the germline ends. CDR3 length equals 15 residues. Germline V gives CDR1 SGHAT, CDR2 FQNNGV. The CDR3 coding sequence is TGTGCCAGCAGCTTAGAACGGGGGTCTAACTATGGCTACACCTTC. Residues: CASSLERGSNYGYTF.

The chain links TRBV6-2 or TRBV6-3 to TRBJ2-2, with TRBD1 as a possible D gene (6 bases). CDR3 length: 15 amino acids. Germline CDR1 is MNHEY and CDR2 is SVGEGT. Trimming left V 0 bases short and J 5 bases short, with 10 bases between. The CDR3 spells CASSYSGTTTGELFF. CDR3 in DNA: TGTGCCAGCAGTTACTCCGGGACAACGACCGGGGAGCTGTTTTTT.

The J gene is TRBJ2-1, the V gene TRBV30, with D perhaps matching TRBD1 (6 bases). Between the trimmed V and J ends, which lost 2 bases and 3 bases, there was a span of 11 bases. The V gene's germline CDR1 is GTSNPN and CDR2 SVGIG (reference sequence). The CDR3 is 14 amino acids. The CDR3 region has the DNA TGTGCCTGGAGTTTCAGGGGCTACTACAATGAGCAGTTCTTC. Its translation is CAWSFRGYYNEQFF.

This chain links TRBV30 with TRBJ1-1; D not certain. CDR3 size: 13 residues. V was pared by 0 bases and J by 1 base, with 6 bases between. In germline, CDR1 is GTSNPN, CDR2 SVGIG (reference sequence). The CDR3 sequence: CAWSVQTNTEAFF. The CDR3, as DNA: TGTGCCTGGAGTGTACAGACGAACACTGAAGCTTTCTTT.

This sequence joins TRBV6-5 and TRBJ1-2; TRBD1 matches at 7 bases. Trimming took 4 bases from V and 3 from J; bases not matched to a gene: 2. The germline CDR1 and CDR2 sequences are MNHEY and SVGAGI. The CDR3 runs to 13 residues. The CDR3: CASSWTGHYGYTF. CDR3 sequence (DNA): TGTGCCAGCAGTTGGACAGGACACTATGGCTACACCTTC.

This sequence joins TRBV3-1 (or the pseudogene TRBV3-2) and TRBJ1-6, with 9 bases matching TRBD1. J was trimmed by 10 bases and V by 6 bases; bases with no gene match: 7. The CDR3 has 14 amino acids. CDR1 and CDR2 from the germline V gene are LGHDT and YNNKEL (reference sequence). The CDR3 DNA sequence: TGTGCCAGCAGTCTGGACAGGGGAGAATCACCCCTCCACTTT. This gives the protein CASSLDRGESPLHF.

The sample holds one count of this clone. Distinct nucleotide sequences in the sample also encode this CDR3. This chain uses TRBV28 with TRBJ2-1; perhaps TRBD2 as D (5 bases). This CDR3 has 12 amino acids. The V end was cut by 5 bases, the J end by 6 bases, with 8 bases between. Per germline, CDR1 MDHEN and CDR2 SYDVKM. CDR3 bases: TGTGCCAGCAGTAGGAGGCCCAATGAGCAGTTCTTC. Translated: CASSRRPNEQFF.

This clone appeared a single time. The chain has TRBV7-2 and TRBJ2-5, with a tentative D call TRBD1 (6 bases). Per germline, CDR1 SGHTA and CDR2 FQGNSA. CDR3 length: 16 residues. V lost 1 base to trimming and J lost 2 bases, with 14 bases between them. DNA for the CDR3: TGTGCCAGCAGCTTAGTTAGTACAGGGCGACAAGAGACCCAGTACTTC. Encoded protein: CASSLVSTGRQETQYF.

The chain joins TRBV6-2 or TRBV6-3 to TRBJ1-2, with D possibly matching TRBD1 (5 bases). The CDR3 totals 15 residues. Germline CDR1 MNHEY, CDR2 SVGEGT. Trimming took 0 bases from V and 6 from J, leaving 14 bases between them. CDR3 coding DNA: TGTGCCAGCAGTTACTCGGCAGGGCGGCTCCATGGCTACACCTTC. It translates to CASSYSAGRLHGYTF.

The genes are TRBV13 and TRBJ2-1, with 8 bases aligning to TRBD2. Germline CDR1 reads PRHDT; CDR2 reads FYEKMQ (reference sequence). The CDR3 is 17 amino acids. V lost 4 bases and J lost 1; bases outside the gene matches: 9. The DNA of the CDR3 is TGTGCCAGCAGCTACCTGACCGGGAGGGGGTCCTACAATGAGCAGTTCTTC. It specifies CASSYLTGRGSYNEQFF.

This clone was seen more than once but under ten times. This chain uses TRBV7-3 with TRBJ2-5; D may be TRBD1 (5 bases). This CDR3 has 14 amino acids. From germline, CDR1 is SGHTA and CDR2 FQGTGA. V dropped 1 base and J dropped 7 bases, with 13 bases sitting between them. This CDR3 reads CASSLSPGGATQYF. Here the CDR3 DNA reads TGTGCCAGCAGCTTAAGCCCGGGTGGGGCGACCCAGTACTTC.

V usage is TRBV30 and J usage is TRBJ1-1; D unresolved. V shed 2 bases and J shed 3 bases, with 7 bases lying between them. CDR3 length: 12 amino acids. Germline CDR1 GTSNPN, CDR2 SVGIG (reference sequence). CDR3 coding DNA: TGTGCCTGGAGTAAAACACACACTGAAGCTTTCTTT. It is translated as CAWSKTHTEAFF.

The chain joins TRBV7-8 to TRBJ1-5; maybe TRBD1 (5 bases). The CDR3 totals 15 residues. Germline-derived CDR1 and CDR2 are SGHVS and FQNEAQ. Trimming took off 6 bases at V and 3 bases at J, with 15 bases between the two ends. This CDR3 is CASRGGEGTNQPQHF. In DNA, the CDR3 is TGTGCCAGCAGGGGGGGGGAAGGGACCAATCAGCCCCAGCATTTT.

The chain couples TRBV28 to TRBJ1-5; TRBD1 matches 7 bases. The CDR3 spans 16 residues. The V gene's germline CDR1 is MDHEN and CDR2 SYDVKM. V lost 5 bases and J lost 6; bases outside the gene matches: 13. The DNA for the CDR3 is TGTGCCAGCAGTGCGACAGGGCGGGAAACTGGTCAGCCCCAGCATTTT. Translated: CASSATGRETGQPQHF.

On this clone itself: The junction does not match germline at one end; this may be a read error. J is TRBJ2-1 and V is TRBV6-1; 8 nucleotides match TRBD1. CDR3 length: 14 residues. Germline V gene data show CDR1 as MNHNS and CDR2 as SASEGT. The CDR3 DNA sequence: TGTGCCAGCAGTGATACAGGGGGTTTAATGAGAAGCGTCTTC. Translating it yields CASSDTGGLMRSVF.

A single count supports this clone. The chain combines TRBV7-8 with TRBJ1-5; D is unresolved. The V end was cut by 5 bases, the J end by 5 bases, with 22 bases between. This CDR3 is 17 amino acids long. Germline CDR1 SGHVS, CDR2 FQNEAQ. The CDR3 loop is CASSPLSAAAPHQPQHF. The CDR3 bases are TGTGCCAGCAGCCCCTTATCGGCGGCAGCCCCCCATCAGCCCCAGCATTTT.

This chain connects TRBV27 to TRBJ2-1; TRBD2 matches at 9 bases. The CDR3 extends over 16 amino acids. Germline V lookup: CDR1 MNHEY, CDR2 SMNVEV (reference sequence). V gave up 2 bases and J gave up 7 bases; unmatched junction bases: 9. CDR3 DNA: TGTGCCAGCAGTTTAGGATTTGCGGGGGGGCGGAATGAGCAGTTCTTC. This encodes CASSLGFAGGRNEQFF.

The V and J genes are TRBV6-5 and TRBJ2-7; possible D gene TRBD2, 7 bases. The CDR3 is 16 amino acids. V lost 2 bases and J lost 6, with 20 bases in between. Germline lookup yields CDR1 MNHEY and CDR2 SVGAGI. The chain's CDR3 is CASSYTGGSGNSEQYF. CDR3 nucleotide sequence: TGTGCCAGCAGTTACACGGGGGGCTCGGGGAATAGCGAGCAGTACTTC.

The rearrangement joins TRBV2 to TRBJ2-5; weak D call: TRBD1 (6 bases). V shed 4 bases and J shed 4 bases, with 16 bases lying between them. This CDR3 has 15 residues. Per germline, CDR1 SNHLY and CDR2 FYNNEI. The CDR3 DNA is TGTGCCAGCAGTGGATACAGGGCTGTCGGAGAGACCCAGTACTTC. It is translated as CASSGYRAVGETQYF.

The sample holds a few counts of this clone. V usage is TRBV30 and J usage is TRBJ1-5, with D maybe TRBD1 (5 bases). Trimming took off 3 bases at V and 4 bases at J, with 16 bases between the two ends. Germline V lookup: CDR1 GTSNPN, CDR2 SVGIG (reference sequence). The CDR3 covers 15 residues. CDR3 sequence (DNA): TGTGCCTGGAGCGCCGCAGGGTTCGGGAATCAGCCCCAGCATTTT. Its translation is CAWSAAGFGNQPQHF.

This chain connects TRBV6-5 to TRBJ1-3, with 8 bases fitting TRBD1. This CDR3 region has 13 residues. The junction had 1 base not matched to a gene; V was cut back by 6 bases and J by 3 bases. CDR1 MNHEY and CDR2 SVGAGI come from the germline V gene. The CDR3: CASRGQVGNTIYF. The CDR3 DNA sequence: TGTGCCAGCAGGGGACAGGTTGGAAACACCATATATTTT.

V and J are TRBV6-5 and TRBJ2-5; 8 bases are a match to TRBD1. Trimming cost V 6 bases and J 5 bases; bases outside gene matches: 5. The length of the CDR3 is 13 residues. The germline V gene has CDR1 MNHEY and CDR2 SVGAGI. The CDR3 loop reads CASRFDRGETQYF. Written as DNA, the CDR3 is TGTGCCAGCAGATTCGACAGGGGTGAGACCCAGTACTTC.

The chain employs TRBV18 and TRBJ1-1; 10 bases align to TRBD1. The CDR3 is 15 amino acids. The J segment lost 2 bases and the V segment lost 4 bases, leaving 4 bases of the junction unmatched. Germline-derived CDR1 and CDR2 are KGHSH and LQKENI. CDR3 region: CASSRGQGENTEAFF. CDR3 bases: TGTGCCAGCTCACGAGGACAGGGGGAAAACACTGAAGCTTTCTTT.

The chain joins TRBV6-5 to TRBJ2-2; D is unresolved. Germline V gene data show CDR1 as MNHEY and CDR2 as SVGAGI. The V and J ends lost 11 bases and 4 bases respectively, with 8 bases between them. The CDR3 spans 11 residues. In DNA form, the CDR3 reads TGTGCCGTAGCCGGCACCGGGGAGCTGTTTTTT. Translation: CAVAGTGELFF.

The chain carries TRBV24-1 and TRBJ2-1, with a tentative D call TRBD1 (6 bases). This CDR3 is 15 amino acids long. V lost 3 bases to trimming and J lost 5 bases, with 13 bases between them. Germline assignment: CDR1 KGHDR and CDR2 SFDVKD. CDR3 sequence (DNA): TGTGCCACCAGTGATCCACGGGACACCCACAATGAGCAGTTCTTC. This gives the protein CATSDPRDTHNEQFF.